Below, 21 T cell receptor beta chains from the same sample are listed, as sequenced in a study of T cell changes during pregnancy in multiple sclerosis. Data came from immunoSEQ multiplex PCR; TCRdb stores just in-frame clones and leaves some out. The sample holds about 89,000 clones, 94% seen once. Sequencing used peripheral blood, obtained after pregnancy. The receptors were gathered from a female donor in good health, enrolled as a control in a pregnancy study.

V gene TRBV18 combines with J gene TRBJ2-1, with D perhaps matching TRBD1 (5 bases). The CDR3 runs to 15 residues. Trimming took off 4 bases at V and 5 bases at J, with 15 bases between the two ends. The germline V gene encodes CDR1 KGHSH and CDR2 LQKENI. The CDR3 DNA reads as TGTGCCAGCTCACAACCCAGGGTGGGTGACAATGAGCAGTTCTTC. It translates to CASSQPRVGDNEQFF.

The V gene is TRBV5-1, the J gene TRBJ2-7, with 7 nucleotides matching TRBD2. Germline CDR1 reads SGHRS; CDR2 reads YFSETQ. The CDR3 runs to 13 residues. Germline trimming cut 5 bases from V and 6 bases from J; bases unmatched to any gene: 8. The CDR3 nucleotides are TGCGCCAGCAGTATTGCGGGAGTGAGCGAGCAGTACTTC. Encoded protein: CASSIAGVSEQYF.

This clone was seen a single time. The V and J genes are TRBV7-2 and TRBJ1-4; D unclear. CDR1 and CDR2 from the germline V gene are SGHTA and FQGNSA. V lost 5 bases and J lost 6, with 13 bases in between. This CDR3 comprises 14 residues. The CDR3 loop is CASSRETPYEKLFF. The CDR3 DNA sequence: TGTGCCAGCAGCCGGGAGACACCCTATGAAAAACTGTTTTTT.

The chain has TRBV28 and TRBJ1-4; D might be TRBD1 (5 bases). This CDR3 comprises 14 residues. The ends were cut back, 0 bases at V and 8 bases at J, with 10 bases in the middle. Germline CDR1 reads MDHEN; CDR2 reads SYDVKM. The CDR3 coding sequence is TGTGCCAGCAGTTTATGGGCAGGGAAGGAAAAACTGTTTTTT. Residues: CASSLWAGKEKLFF.

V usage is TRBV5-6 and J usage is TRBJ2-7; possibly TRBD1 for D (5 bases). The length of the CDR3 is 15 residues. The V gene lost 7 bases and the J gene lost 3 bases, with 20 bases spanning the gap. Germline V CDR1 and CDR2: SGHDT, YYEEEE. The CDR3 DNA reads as TGTGCCAGCTCTTTTCTCAGGACAAATAGCTACGAGCAGTACTTC. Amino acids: CASSFLRTNSYEQYF. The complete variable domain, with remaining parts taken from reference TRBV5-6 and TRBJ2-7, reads DAGVTQSPTHLIKTRGQQVTLRCSPKSGHDTVSWYQQALGQGPQFIFQYYEEEERQRGNFPDRFSGHQFPNYSSELNVNALLLGDSALYLCASSFLRTNSYEQYFGPGTRLTVT.

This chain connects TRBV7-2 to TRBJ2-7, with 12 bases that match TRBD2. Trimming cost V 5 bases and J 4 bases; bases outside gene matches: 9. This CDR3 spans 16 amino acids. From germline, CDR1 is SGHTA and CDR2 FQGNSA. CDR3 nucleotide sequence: TGTGCCAGCAGCCTAATCCTAGCGGGAGGGCAATACGAGCAGTACTTC. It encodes CASSLILAGGQYEQYF.

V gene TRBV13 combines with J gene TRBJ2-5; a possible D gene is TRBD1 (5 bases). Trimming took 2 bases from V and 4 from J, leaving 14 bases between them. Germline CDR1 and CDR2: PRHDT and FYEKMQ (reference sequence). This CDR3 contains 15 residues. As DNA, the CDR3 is TGTGCCAGCAGCTTAAGTCAGGGCCGGAGAGAGACCCAGTACTTC. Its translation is CASSLSQGRRETQYF.

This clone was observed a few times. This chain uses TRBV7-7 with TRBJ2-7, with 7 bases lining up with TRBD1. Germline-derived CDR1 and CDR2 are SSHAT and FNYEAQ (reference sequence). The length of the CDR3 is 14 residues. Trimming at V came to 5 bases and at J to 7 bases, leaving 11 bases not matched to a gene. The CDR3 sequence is CASSVNLGGGEQYF. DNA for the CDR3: TGTGCCAGCAGCGTAAACCTAGGGGGCGGAGAGCAGTACTTC.

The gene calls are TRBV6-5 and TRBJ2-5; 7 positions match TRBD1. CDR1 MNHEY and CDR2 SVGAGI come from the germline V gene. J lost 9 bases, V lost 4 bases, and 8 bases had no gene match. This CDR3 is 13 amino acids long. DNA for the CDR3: TGTGCCAGCAGTTCGAGGGGGCGCAGGGCCCAGTACTTC. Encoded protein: CASSSRGRRAQYF.

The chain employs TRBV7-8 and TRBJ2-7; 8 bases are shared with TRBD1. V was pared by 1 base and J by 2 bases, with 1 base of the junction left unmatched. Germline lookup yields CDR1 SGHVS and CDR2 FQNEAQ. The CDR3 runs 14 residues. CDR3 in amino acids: CASSLGDRTYEQYF. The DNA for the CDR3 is TGTGCCAGCAGCTTAGGGGACAGGACCTACGAGCAGTACTTC.

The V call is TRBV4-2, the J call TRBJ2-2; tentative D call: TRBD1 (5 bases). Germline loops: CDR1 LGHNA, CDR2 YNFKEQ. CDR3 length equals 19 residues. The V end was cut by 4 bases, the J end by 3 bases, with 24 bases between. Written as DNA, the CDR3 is TGTGCCAGCAGCCCACCATCCGACAGCCCCCCTCAGGACACCGGGGAGCTGTTTTTT. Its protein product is CASSPPSDSPPQDTGELFF.

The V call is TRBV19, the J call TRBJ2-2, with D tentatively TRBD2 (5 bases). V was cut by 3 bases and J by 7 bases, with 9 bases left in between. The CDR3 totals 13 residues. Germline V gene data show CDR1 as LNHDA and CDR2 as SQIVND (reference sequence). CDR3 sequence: CASSIRTFGELFF. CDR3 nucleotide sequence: TGTGCCAGTAGTATTCGGACTTTCGGGGAGCTGTTTTTT.

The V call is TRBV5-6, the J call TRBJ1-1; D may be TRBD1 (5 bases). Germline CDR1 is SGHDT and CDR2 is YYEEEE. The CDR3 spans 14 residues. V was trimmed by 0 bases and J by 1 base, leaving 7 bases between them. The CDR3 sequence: CASSLGQKNTEAFF. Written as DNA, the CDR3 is TGTGCCAGCAGCTTGGGACAGAAGAACACTGAAGCTTTCTTT.

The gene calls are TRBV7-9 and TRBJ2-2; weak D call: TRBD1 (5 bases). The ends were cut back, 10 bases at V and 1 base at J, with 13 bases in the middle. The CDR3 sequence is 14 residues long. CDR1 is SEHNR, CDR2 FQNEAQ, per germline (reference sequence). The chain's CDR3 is CATSLTENTGELFF. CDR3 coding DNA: TGTGCCACCTCCTTGACAGAGAACACCGGGGAGCTGTTTTTT.

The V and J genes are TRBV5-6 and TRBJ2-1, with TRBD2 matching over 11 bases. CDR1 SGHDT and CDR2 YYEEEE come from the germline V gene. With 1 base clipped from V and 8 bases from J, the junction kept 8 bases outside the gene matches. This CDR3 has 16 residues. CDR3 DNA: TGTGCCAGCAGCTTGATCCCGACTAGCGGGATATATGAGCAGTTCTTC. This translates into CASSLIPTSGIYEQFF.

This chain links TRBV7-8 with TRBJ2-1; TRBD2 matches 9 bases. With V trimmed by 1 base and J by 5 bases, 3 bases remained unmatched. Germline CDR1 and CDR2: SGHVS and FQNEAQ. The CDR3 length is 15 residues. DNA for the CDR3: TGTGCCAGCAGCTTAGGGCTAGCGGGAAACAATGAGCAGTTCTTC. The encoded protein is CASSLGLAGNNEQFF.

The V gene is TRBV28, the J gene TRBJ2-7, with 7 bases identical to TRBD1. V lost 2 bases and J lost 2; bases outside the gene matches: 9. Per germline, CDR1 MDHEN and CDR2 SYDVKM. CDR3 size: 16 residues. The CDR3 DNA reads TGTGCCAGCAGTTTAGGGCCCAGGGGGATGCCCTACGAGCAGTACTTC. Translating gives CASSLGPRGMPYEQYF.

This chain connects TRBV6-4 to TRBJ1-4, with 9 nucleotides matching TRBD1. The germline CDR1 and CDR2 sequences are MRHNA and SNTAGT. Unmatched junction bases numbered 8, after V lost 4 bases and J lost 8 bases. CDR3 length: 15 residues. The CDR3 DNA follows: TGTGCCAGCAGTGGAACAGGGGGCGGAAAGGAAAAACTGTTTTTT. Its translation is CASSGTGGGKEKLFF.

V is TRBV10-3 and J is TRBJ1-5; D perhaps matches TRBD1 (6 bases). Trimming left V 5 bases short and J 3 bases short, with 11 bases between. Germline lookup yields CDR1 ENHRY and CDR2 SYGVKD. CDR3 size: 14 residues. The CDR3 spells CAISPDSFNQPQHF. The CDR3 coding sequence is TGTGCCATCAGTCCGGACAGTTTCAATCAGCCCCAGCATTTT.

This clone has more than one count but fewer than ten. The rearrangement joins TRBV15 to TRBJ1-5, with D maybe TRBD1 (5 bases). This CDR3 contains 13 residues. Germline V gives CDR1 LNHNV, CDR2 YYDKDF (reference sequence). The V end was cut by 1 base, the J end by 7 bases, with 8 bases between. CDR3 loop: CATSRVGGQPQHF. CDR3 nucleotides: TGTGCCACCAGCAGAGTGGGGGGGCAGCCCCAGCATTTT.

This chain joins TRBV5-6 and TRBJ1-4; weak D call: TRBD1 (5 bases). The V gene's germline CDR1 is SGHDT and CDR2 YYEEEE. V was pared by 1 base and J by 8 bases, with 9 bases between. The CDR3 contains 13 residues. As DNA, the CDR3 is TGTGCCAGCAGCTTGAGGGAGGGGGAAAAACTGTTTTTT. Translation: CASSLREGEKLFF.